This record covers a single TCR beta chain. As yet, its antigen is unknown. This sample stems from a study of cytomegalovirus exposure and HLA in healthy donors. Study details: Previous work identified roughly 120 million unique TCR beta sequences from around 200 million T cells.

Germline-derived CDR1 and CDR2 are SEHNR and FQNEAQ (reference sequence). There are 16 residues in the CDR3. The J segment lost 6 bases and the V segment lost 4 bases, leaving 13 bases of the junction unmatched. General observations from the study: It was reported that TCR beta sequences correctly inferred the HLA-A and HLA-B alleles for most subjects. Three of the chains that were CMV-associated were confirmed in vitro to be specific for CMV antigens. Listed as cytomegalovirus-associated were roughly 180 TCR beta chains.

The PCR made use of 60 Vbeta and 13 Jbeta primers. The method was immunoSEQ multiplex PCR; TCRdb's version includes in-frame clones alone and lacks a portion of them. Found here are about 140,000 clones, 70% to 80% of them singletons; the top ten hold approximately 8.3%. Sample: PBMCs. The sequence came from a woman in her forties or fifties in good health and CMV-seropositive. V and J are TRBV7-9 and TRBJ2-3; 7 bases match TRBD1. Here the CDR3 DNA reads TGTGCCAGCAGCTCCCGAGGTGGGACAGATCTTGATACGCAGTATTTT. It encodes CASSSRGGTDLDTQYF.